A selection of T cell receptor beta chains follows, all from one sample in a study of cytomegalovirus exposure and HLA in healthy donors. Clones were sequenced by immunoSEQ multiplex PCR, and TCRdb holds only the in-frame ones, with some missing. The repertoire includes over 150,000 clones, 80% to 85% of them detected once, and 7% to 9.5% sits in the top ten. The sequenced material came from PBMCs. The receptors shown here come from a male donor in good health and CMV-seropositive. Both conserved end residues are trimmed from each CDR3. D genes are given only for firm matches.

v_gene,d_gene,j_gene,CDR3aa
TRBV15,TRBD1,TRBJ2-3,ATSRRTGTETQY
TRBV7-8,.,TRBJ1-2,ASSQIQSTGYGYT
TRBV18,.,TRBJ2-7,ASSPGGGRSQQY
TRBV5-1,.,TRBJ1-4,ASSREGFEKLF
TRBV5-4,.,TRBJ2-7,ASSLDRQGYYEQY
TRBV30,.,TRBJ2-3,ALQGFPSTDTQY
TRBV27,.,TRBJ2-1,ASSINQGEDYNEQF
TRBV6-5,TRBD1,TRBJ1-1,ASRRDSMNTEAF
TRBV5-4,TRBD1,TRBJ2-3,ASRRQGTDTQY
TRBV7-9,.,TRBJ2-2,ASSLGAGRPGELF